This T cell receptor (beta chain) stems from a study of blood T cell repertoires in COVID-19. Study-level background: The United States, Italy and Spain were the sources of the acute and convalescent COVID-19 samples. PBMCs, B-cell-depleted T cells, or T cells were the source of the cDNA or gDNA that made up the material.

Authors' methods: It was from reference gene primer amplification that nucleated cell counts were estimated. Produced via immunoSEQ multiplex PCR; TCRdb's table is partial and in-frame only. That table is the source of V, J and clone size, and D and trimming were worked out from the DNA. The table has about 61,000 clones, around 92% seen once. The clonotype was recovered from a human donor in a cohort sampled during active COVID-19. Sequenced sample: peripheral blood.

As DNA, the CDR3 is TGCAGTGCTAGTACCCCGAACAGGGTCGATGGCTACACCTTC. Amino acids: CSASTPNRVDGYTF. The V call is TRBV20-1, the J call TRBJ1-2; a weak D match, TRBD1 (6 bases). Germline loops: CDR1 DFQATT, CDR2 SNEGSKA (reference sequence). Trimming cost V 3 bases and J 6 bases, with 17 bases left between them. The CDR3 extends over 14 amino acids.